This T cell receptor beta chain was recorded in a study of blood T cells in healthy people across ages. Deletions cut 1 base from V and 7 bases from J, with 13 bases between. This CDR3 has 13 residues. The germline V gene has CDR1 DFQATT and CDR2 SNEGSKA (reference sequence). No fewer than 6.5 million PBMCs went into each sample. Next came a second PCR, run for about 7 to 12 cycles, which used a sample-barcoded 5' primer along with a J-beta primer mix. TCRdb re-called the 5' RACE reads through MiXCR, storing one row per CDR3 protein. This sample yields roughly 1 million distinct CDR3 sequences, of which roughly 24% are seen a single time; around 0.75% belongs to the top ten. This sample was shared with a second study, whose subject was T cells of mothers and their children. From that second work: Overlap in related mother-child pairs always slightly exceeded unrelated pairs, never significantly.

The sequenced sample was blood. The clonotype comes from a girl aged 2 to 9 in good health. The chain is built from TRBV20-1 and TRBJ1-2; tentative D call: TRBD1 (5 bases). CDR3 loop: CSARAGTPGGYTF. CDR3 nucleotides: TGCAGTGCTAGAGCGGGGACCCCGGGTGGCTACACCTTC.